This entry lists 15 T cell receptor beta chains sequenced from one sample in a study of T-cell memory formation after mild COVID-19. MiXCR, run by TCRdb on the 5' RACE reads, gives a single entry per CDR3 protein. The sample has 210,000 or so distinct CDR3 sequences, roughly a tenth seen once; the top ten hold approximately 3%. Material for sequencing was PBMCs or a T cell subset sorted from them (not recorded which). Receptors originate from a man younger than 35 who had mild COVID-19 (a few samples of this study predate the infection). Cell type and time point are not known.

This clonotype has at least ten counts. This chain's CDR3 is CASSLGPGPYEQYV. The DNA for the CDR3 is TGTGCCAGCAGCTTAGGTCCGGGGCCCTACGAGCAGTACGTC. The V call is TRBV7-2, the J call TRBJ2-7; possibly TRBD1 or TRBD2 for D (5 bases each). Trimming took off 1 base at V and 2 bases at J, with 9 bases between the two ends. From germline, CDR1 is SGHTA and CDR2 FQGNSA. CDR3 length equals 14 residues.

This clonotype was observed a handful of times. The CDR3 does not end in the conserved phenylalanine or tryptophan, so this is likely a read error. The DNA is omitted, as the CDR3 cannot be located on it reliably, and the CDR3 follows TCRdb's listing. The V call is TRBV4-1, the J call TRBJ2-7; the table's D call TRBD1 went unverified against the DNA. Per germline, CDR1 MGHRA and CDR2 YSYEKL. 10 amino acids form the CDR3, both terminal residues included. The CDR3 sequence is CASSQGDRDI.

The CDR3 loop reads CASSLKAGGTDTQYF. In DNA form, the CDR3 reads TGTGCCAGCAGCTTGAAAGCGGGGGGTACAGATACGCAGTATTTT. This rearrangement joins TRBV5-6 to TRBJ2-3; 9 positions match TRBD2. Germline CDR1 reads SGHDT; CDR2 reads YYEEEE. The CDR3 is made up of 15 amino acids. The J segment lost 3 bases and the V segment lost 1 base, leaving 3 bases of the junction unmatched.

This clonotype has a handful of counts. The V and J genes are TRBV6-1 and TRBJ1-2; 9 nucleotides align to TRBD1. The CDR3 has 15 residues. Germline V gene data show CDR1 as MNHNS and CDR2 as SASEGT. Trimming cost V 8 bases and J 0 bases; bases outside gene matches: 7. CDR3 amino acids: CASGGWDRANYGYTF. CDR3 bases: TGTGCCAGCGGAGGATGGGACAGGGCTAACTATGGCTACACCTTC.

This clonotype has only a few counts. The rearrangement joins TRBV12-3 or TRBV12-4 to TRBJ1-5; D unresolved. This CDR3 has 15 amino acids. The V end was cut by 1 base, the J end by 4 bases, with 11 bases between. CDR3 sequence (DNA): TGTGCCAGCAGTTTAGGGACCCTAGGAAATCAGCCCCAGCATTTT. Its translation: CASSLGTLGNQPQHF.

This clonotype turned up a few times. The chain uses TRBV7-2 and TRBJ1-1; D is unclear. CDR1 and CDR2 from the germline V gene are SGHTA and FQGNSA. This CDR3 has 14 residues. Trimming shortened V by 2 bases and J by 4 bases, and 11 bases separated the two germline ends. The DNA of the CDR3 is TGTGCCAGCAGCTTATATGGATCCGGCACTGAAGCTTTCTTT. It specifies CASSLYGSGTEAFF.

The chain carries TRBV29-1 and TRBJ2-1, with 11 bases lining up with TRBD2. V lost 7 bases, J lost 8 bases, and 10 bases stayed unmatched. Germline V gene sequence: CDR1 SQVTM, CDR2 ANQGSEA. The CDR3 spans 14 residues. The CDR3 sequence: CSASGTSGTYEQFF. The DNA of the CDR3 is TGCAGCGCCTCAGGGACTAGCGGAACGTATGAGCAGTTCTTC.

This clonotype was found a few times. V is TRBV6-4 and J is TRBJ2-6; D is undetermined. V was shortened by 2 bases and J by 4 bases, with 6 bases between the two germline ends. The CDR3 has 14 residues. Germline values: CDR1 MRHNA, CDR2 SNTAGT. The CDR3 DNA sequence: TGTGCCAGCAGTGACATCGGAGGGGCCAACGTCCTGACTTTC. Its translation is CASSDIGGANVLTF.

This clonotype was counted a few times. This sequence joins TRBV20-1 and TRBJ1-6, with D possibly matching TRBD1 (5 bases). The CDR3 is 11 residues long. CDR1 and CDR2 (germline): DFQATT, SNEGSKA (reference sequence). Trimming shortened V by 5 bases and J by 14 bases, and 13 bases separated the two germline ends. In nucleotides, the CDR3 is TGCAGTGCTGGGGCACTTCAATCCCTCCACTTT. It is translated as CSAGALQSLHF.

This clonotype showed up just a few times. The J gene is TRBJ1-2, the V gene TRBV20-1, with D hard to call. Between the trimmed V and J ends, which lost 7 bases and 2 bases, there was a span of 17 bases. Germline CDR1 DFQATT, CDR2 SNEGSKA (reference sequence). The CDR3 length is 14 residues. CDR3 DNA: TGCAGTGGTGTAGGAGGAGGGAGAAACTATGGCTACACCTTC. It codes for CSGVGGGRNYGYTF.

This clonotype showed up just a few times. The chain carries TRBV27 and TRBJ2-7; 9 bases are a match to TRBD1. Germline-derived CDR1 and CDR2 are MNHEY and SMNVEV (reference sequence). The trim removed 4 bases at V and 3 bases at J, leaving 10 bases unmatched. This CDR3 contains 16 residues. This CDR3 is CASSYFRGQGFYEQYF. The DNA of the CDR3 is TGTGCCAGCAGTTACTTTAGGGGACAGGGTTTCTACGAGCAGTACTTC.

The chain combines TRBV6-5 with TRBJ1-2, with D maybe TRBD1 (6 bases). Germline V gives CDR1 MNHEY, CDR2 SVGAGI. Trimming shortened V by 5 bases and J by 0 bases, and 13 bases separated the two germline ends. The length of the CDR3 is 15 residues. This CDR3 is CASSETGFANYGYTF. In nucleotides, the CDR3 is TGTGCCAGCAGTGAGACAGGTTTTGCTAACTATGGCTACACCTTC.

The V gene is TRBV18, the J gene TRBJ2-3; the D is unclear. Germline CDR1 reads KGHSH; CDR2 reads LQKENI. V lost 2 bases and J 2 bases, leaving 8 bases between the germline ends. CDR3 length: 14 amino acids. CDR3 amino acids: CASSPNSNTDTQYF. The CDR3 coding sequence is TGTGCCAGCTCACCAAACAGCAACACAGATACGCAGTATTTT.

This clonotype has only a few counts. The chain has TRBV6-5 and TRBJ2-4; TRBD1 or TRBD2 may be the D gene (5 bases each). This CDR3 region has 16 residues. Per the germline V gene, CDR1 is MNHEY and CDR2 is SVGAGI. V shed 6 bases and J shed 0 bases, with 15 bases lying between them. The CDR3 loop is CASSVKRGTAKNIQYF. Here the CDR3 DNA reads TGTGCCAGCAGCGTTAAGAGGGGTACAGCCAAAAACATTCAGTACTTC.

The genes are TRBV20-1 and TRBJ2-1; D may match TRBD1 or TRBD2 (5 bases each). Germline V gene sequence: CDR1 DFQATT, CDR2 SNEGSKA (reference sequence). V was cut by 6 bases and J by 3 bases, with 12 bases left in between. CDR3 length equals 13 residues. The CDR3 coding sequence is TGCAGTGCCGCAGGGACCCTCTACAATGAGCAGTTCTTC. It translates to CSAAGTLYNEQFF.